These T cell receptor beta chains were read from a single sample in a study of T-cell reconstitution after alpha-beta-depleted transplantation in children. TCRdb itself ran the PCR reads through MiXCR, one entry per CDR3 protein. The table lists more than 200,000 distinct CDR3 sequences, around a sixth of them singletons. The sample was PBMCs, mostly from graft donor cells, taken 360 days after TCRalphabeta/CD19-depleted stem cell transplant. These receptors were collected from a male patient aged 2-9 years who had a stem cell transplant for acute lymphoblastic leukemia, so the T cells may come from the graft donor. CDR3s include the opening cysteine and the closing phenylalanine or tryptophan. A D gene is named only where the DNA matches it firmly. The size of a clone is reported for some rows only, either as once, few or many, or as a class for expanded clones.

TRBJ2-3 . many TRBV5-1 TGCGCCAGCAGGGTCAGGGCACACACAGATACGCAGTATTTT CASRVRAHTDTQYF
TRBJ1-2 . . TRBV20-1 TGCAGTGCTAGAGTGCAGAACTATGGCTACACCTTC CSARVQNYGYTF
TRBJ2-3 . few TRBV5-6 TGTGCCAGCAGCCCGGGTGCAGATACGCAGTATTTT CASSPGADTQYF
TRBJ2-1 . . TRBV11-2 TGTGCCAGCAGCCCGAGGGGGGCCATATGGTACAATGAGCAGTTCTTC CASSPRGAIWYNEQFF
TRBJ2-7 . few TRBV28 TGTGCCAGCAGTTTATCAGGGAATATCTACGAGCAGTACTTC CASSLSGNIYEQYF
TRBJ1-1 . once TRBV7-9 TGTGCCAGCAGCTTAGAGGGTCAGGGCACTGAAGCTTTCTTT CASSLEGQGTEAFF
TRBJ2-7 . few TRBV29-1 TGCAGCGTAGCCCGGACAGACTACGAGCAGTACTTC CSVARTDYEQYF
TRBJ1-5 . few TRBV5-1 TGCGCCAGCAGCGCCAACAGGGCTGGCAATCAGCCCCAGCATTTT CASSANRAGNQPQHF
TRBJ1-2 . few TRBV12-3/TRBV12-4 TGTGCCATACAGAGTCGGGACCTTGGCTACACCTTC CAIQSRDLGYTF
TRBJ2-5 . many TRBV6-1 TGTGCCAGCAGTCCCCTACTAGCACGGGAGACCCAGTACTTC CASSPLLARETQYF
TRBJ1-2 TRBD1 . TRBV10-3 TGTGCCATCAGTGAGAGGACAGGGGGCTACACCTTC CAISERTGGYTF
TRBJ2-7 . few TRBV5-8 TGTGCCAGCAGCTTGTACGGGGGATCCTACGAGCAGTACTTC CASSLYGGSYEQYF
TRBJ2-1 . . TRBV15 TGTGCCACCAGCAGAGCCCCTAGCTTGGGAGAAGGGCAGTTCTTC CATSRAPSLGEGQFF
TRBJ1-2 TRBD1 few TRBV10-2 TGCGCCAGCAGTGAGGACAGGGACTATGGCTACACCTTC CASSEDRDYGYTF
TRBJ1-5 . few TRBV7-2 TGTGCCAGCAGCTTCGGGCAGGGATACAATCAGCCCCAGCATTTT CASSFGQGYNQPQHF
TRBJ1-5 . few TRBV10-1 TGCGCCAGCAGTGAGTTATATCAGCCCCAGCATTTT CASSELYQPQHF
TRBJ1-2 . few TRBV5-1 TGCGCCAGCAGCTTGGACTTCGGGCAAAACTATGGCTACACCTTC CASSLDFGQNYGYTF
TRBJ1-1 TRBD1 few TRBV12-3/TRBV12-4 TGTGCCAGCAGATCGGGACAGGCGAAGGAAGCTTTCTTT CASRSGQAKEAFF
TRBJ2-3 . few TRBV4-2 TGTGCCAGCAGCACGAACATCGATGGGGCGGGGGCCTTCACAGATACGCAGTATTTT CASSTNIDGAGAFTDTQYF
TRBJ2-4 . . TRBV12-5 TGTGCTAGTGGTTTGGGGTCGGGAAGTGGCATTCAGTACTTC CASGLGSGSGIQYF
TRBJ2-7 TRBD1 many TRBV20-1 TGCAGTGCTGGACAGGACCCCAGCTCCTACGAGCAGTACTTC CSAGQDPSSYEQYF
TRBJ2-3 . . TRBV10-3 TGTGCCATCAGTGATGGCCTTTACACAGATACGCAGTATTTT CAISDGLYTDTQYF
TRBJ2-2 TRBD1 once TRBV7-9 TGTGCCAGCAGCATACCGGGACAGGGGGCGACCGGGGAGCTGTTTTTT CASSIPGQGATGELFF
TRBJ1-1 TRBD1 . TRBV28 TGTGCCAGCAGTTCAAACCCAGGGACAGTTATGAACACTGAAGCTTTCTTT CASSSNPGTVMNTEAFF
TRBJ1-1 TRBD1 many TRBV12-3/TRBV12-4 TGTGCCAGCAGTAGAGGACAGGGGAGCACTGAAGCTTTCTTT CASSRGQGSTEAFF
TRBJ1-2 . few TRBV29-1 TGCAGCGTTGCCAGATCGGACTATGGCTACACCTTC CSVARSDYGYTF
TRBJ2-2 . . TRBV28 TGTGCCAGCAGCGGACTGCTGTTGGGGGCCGGGGAGCTGTTTTTT CASSGLLLGAGELFF
TRBJ1-1 . . TRBV6-2/TRBV6-3 TGTGCCAGCATGGATTGGAACACTGAAGCTTTCTTT CASMDWNTEAFF
TRBJ2-1 . . TRBV15 TGTGCCACCAGCAGAGGCAATGAGCAGTTCTTC CATSRGNEQFF
TRBJ2-5 TRBD2 . TRBV12-3/TRBV12-4 TGTGCCAGCAGTTGGGGACTAGCGGGAGGGACGAAAGAGACCCAGTACTTC CASSWGLAGGTKETQYF
TRBJ1-1 TRBD1 . TRBV20-1 TGCAGTGCTAGAGATCCCCGAAAACAGGGGCCGAACACTGAAGCTTTCTTT CSARDPRKQGPNTEAFF
TRBJ2-2 . many TRBV12-3/TRBV12-4 TGTGCCAGCAGTTTACCCGGGGAGCTGTTTTTT CASSLPGELFF
TRBJ2-1 TRBD2 . TRBV7-8 TGTGCCAGCAGCTTAGTTTTACTAGCGGGGCGAAGCGACAATGAGCAGTTCTTC CASSLVLLAGRSDNEQFF
TRBJ2-1 TRBD1 . TRBV10-3 TGTGCCATCAGTGACGACAGGGGGCAGCAGTTCTTC CAISDDRGQQFF
TRBJ2-5 . few TRBV10-2 TGCGCCAGCAGTGAGCGGCCGAGGGGCGGAGAGACCCAGTACTTC CASSERPRGGETQYF
TRBJ2-7 . few TRBV5-1 TGCGCCAGCAGCTTGGGGGGGATGGCCAGCAACGAGCAGTACTTC CASSLGGMASNEQYF
TRBJ1-3 TRBD1 . TRBV5-8 TGTGCCAGCAGCTTGTTTCAGGGGGCTAGTGGAAACACCATATATTTT CASSLFQGASGNTIYF
TRBJ2-2 TRBD1 . TRBV6-2/TRBV6-3 TGTGCCAGCAGCAACCTCCCCGGGACAGGGTTTTTCCGGGAGCTGTTTTTT CASSNLPGTGFFRELFF
TRBJ2-5 TRBD2 few TRBV12-3/TRBV12-4 TGTGCCAGCAGTTCGACTAGCGGGGGAGAGACCCAGTACTTC CASSSTSGGETQYF
TRBJ2-1 . many TRBV7-2 TGTGCCAGCAGCTCTTCCCGGGGGCTATACAATGAGCAGTTCTTC CASSSSRGLYNEQFF
TRBJ1-3 . . TRBV7-9 TGTGCCAGCAGCCCTAGACGGATCTCTGGAAACACCATATATTTT CASSPRRISGNTIYF
TRBJ2-2 . many TRBV25-1 TGTGCCAGCAGTGCACCGGGACCGAACACCGGGGAGCTGTTTTTT CASSAPGPNTGELFF
TRBJ2-1 TRBD2 few TRBV4-2 TGTGCCAGCAGCCCCCAAAACTCTGGGCTACTAGCGGGGGGCTTAGGTAATCAGTTCTTC CASSPQNSGLLAGGLGNQFF
TRBJ2-7 . few TRBV20-1 TGCAGTGCTTACCCCCAGACTGGGGCCTACGAGCAGTACTTC CSAYPQTGAYEQYF
TRBJ2-1 TRBD2 few TRBV7-9 TGTGCCAGCAGCGATGGTAGCGGGGGGTCCTACAATGAGCAGTTCTTC CASSDGSGGSYNEQFF
TRBJ2-1 . . TRBV29-1 TGCAGCGTTGAAGAGATGCGCAATGAGCAGTTCTTC CSVEEMRNEQFF
TRBJ2-5 TRBD2 few TRBV7-2 TGTGCCAGCAGCTTTGCTAGCGGGGGGGCTTTAGAGACCCAGTACTTC CASSFASGGALETQYF
TRBJ2-1 TRBD1 few TRBV6-1 TGTGCCAGCAGTGAAGGGGGACAGGGATACAATGAGCAGTTCTTC CASSEGGQGYNEQFF
TRBJ1-4 . many TRBV6-2/TRBV6-3 TGTGCCAGCAGTTACAGGTTCGGGACAACGACTAATGAAAAACTGTTTTTT CASSYRFGTTTNEKLFF
TRBJ2-7 . . TRBV12-3/TRBV12-4 TGTGCCAGCAGTCCAGGTCTAGCTTTTGTGTCCTACGAGCAGTACTTC CASSPGLAFVSYEQYF
TRBJ1-4 TRBD1 many TRBV15 TGTGCCACCAGCCGAAGGACAGGGAGGGAAAAACTGTTTTTT CATSRRTGREKLFF
TRBJ2-4 . . TRBV12-3/TRBV12-4 TGTGCCAGCAGTGGTACAGCCAAAAACATTCAGTACTTC CASSGTAKNIQYF
TRBJ2-1 TRBD2 . TRBV29-1 TGCAGCGTAGGAATAGCGGGAGAATCCTACAATGAGCAGTTCTTC CSVGIAGESYNEQFF
TRBJ2-5 TRBD1 few TRBV4-2 TGTGCCAGCAGTCGGGGACAGGGGGAGGGAGAGACCCAGTACTTC CASSRGQGEGETQYF
TRBJ1-1 . . TRBV2 TGTGCCAGCAACGGACCCGAAGCTTTCTTT CASNGPEAFF
TRBJ1-6 . . TRBV7-2 TGTGCCAGCAGCTTAGGGAACTCCTATAATTCACCCCTCCACTTT CASSLGNSYNSPLHF
TRBJ1-2 TRBD1 few TRBV10-3 TGTGCCATCAGTGTAAGACCGGGACAGGGGGCCTATGGCTACACCTTC CAISVRPGQGAYGYTF
TRBJ1-5 . . TRBV19 TGTGCCAGTAGTAAGGAGACGGTTAGCAATCAGCCCCAGCATTTT CASSKETVSNQPQHF
TRBJ2-7 . many TRBV21-1 TGTGCCAGCAGCAAAGTCCCAGGGGGTGGCTACGAGCAGTACTTC CASSKVPGGGYEQYF